This T cell receptor (beta chain) was sequenced for a study of cytomegalovirus exposure and HLA in healthy donors. Trimming cost V 0 bases and J 1 base; bases outside gene matches: 6. Germline V gene data show CDR1 as LNHNV and CDR2 as YYDKDF (reference sequence). The CDR3 totals 17 residues. About this clone: Antigen unknown.

Use of 60 Vbeta and 13 Jbeta primers characterized the PCR. Produced via immunoSEQ multiplex PCR; TCRdb's table is partial and in-frame only. Altogether 170,000 or so clones are present, 80% being singletons, with the ten largest covering under 0.85%. Notes on the study in general: Relative to equally common others, HLA-associated TCR beta chains showed greater clonal expansion in a later analysis.

J is TRBJ2-3 and V is TRBV15; TRBD2 aligns across 8 bases. This clonotype was obtained from a boy aged 5-17 years in good health and CMV-seronegative. The specimen sequenced was PBMCs. This chain's CDR3 is CATSRDFIAGRTDTQYF. CDR3 DNA: TGTGCCACCAGCAGAGATTTCATAGCGGGACGCACAGATACGCAGTATTTT.